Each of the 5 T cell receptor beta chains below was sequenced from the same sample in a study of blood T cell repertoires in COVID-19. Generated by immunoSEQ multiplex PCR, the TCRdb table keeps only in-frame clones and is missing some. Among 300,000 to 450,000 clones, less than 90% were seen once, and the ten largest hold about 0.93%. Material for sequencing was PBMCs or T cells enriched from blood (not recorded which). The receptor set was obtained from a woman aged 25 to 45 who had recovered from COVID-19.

CDR3 sequence reads: CASSYGTGDGDEKLFF. The CDR3 nucleotides are TGTGCCAGCAGTTACGGGACAGGGGACGGGGATGAAAAACTGTTTTTT. The V gene is TRBV6-5, the J gene TRBJ1-4, with TRBD1 matching over 10 bases. From germline, CDR1 is MNHEY and CDR2 SVGAGI. The trim removed 2 bases at V and 6 bases at J, leaving 6 bases unmatched. CDR3 length equals 16 residues.

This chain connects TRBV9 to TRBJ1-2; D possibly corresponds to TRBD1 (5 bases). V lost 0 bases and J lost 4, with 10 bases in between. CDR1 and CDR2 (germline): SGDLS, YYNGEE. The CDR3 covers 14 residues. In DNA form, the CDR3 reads TGTGCCAGCAGCGTAGCTCAGGGCATCTATGGCTACACCTTC. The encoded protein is CASSVAQGIYGYTF.

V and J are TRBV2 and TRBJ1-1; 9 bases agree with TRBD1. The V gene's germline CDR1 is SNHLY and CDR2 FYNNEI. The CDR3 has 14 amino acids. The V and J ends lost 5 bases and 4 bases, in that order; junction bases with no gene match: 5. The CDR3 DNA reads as TGTGCCAGCAGTCGGACAGGGGAATTCACTGAAGCTTTCTTT. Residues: CASSRTGEFTEAFF.

CDR3: CASSRTLTKEEKLFF. CDR3 sequence (DNA): TGTGCCAGCAGCCGGACTTTAACAAAGGAGGAAAAACTGTTTTTT. This chain uses TRBV3-1 (or the pseudogene TRBV3-2) with TRBJ1-4; the D is unclear. V gave up 4 bases and J gave up 8 bases, with 17 bases separating them. Germline values: CDR1 LGHDT, CDR2 YNNKEL (reference sequence). This CDR3 has 15 residues.

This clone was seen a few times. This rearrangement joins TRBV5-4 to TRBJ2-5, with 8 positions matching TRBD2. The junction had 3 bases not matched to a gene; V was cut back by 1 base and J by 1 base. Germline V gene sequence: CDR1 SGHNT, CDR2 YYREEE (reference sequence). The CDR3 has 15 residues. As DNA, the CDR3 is TGTGCCAGCAGCTTGTGGCTAGCGGGCCAAGAGACCCAGTACTTC. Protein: CASSLWLAGQETQYF.